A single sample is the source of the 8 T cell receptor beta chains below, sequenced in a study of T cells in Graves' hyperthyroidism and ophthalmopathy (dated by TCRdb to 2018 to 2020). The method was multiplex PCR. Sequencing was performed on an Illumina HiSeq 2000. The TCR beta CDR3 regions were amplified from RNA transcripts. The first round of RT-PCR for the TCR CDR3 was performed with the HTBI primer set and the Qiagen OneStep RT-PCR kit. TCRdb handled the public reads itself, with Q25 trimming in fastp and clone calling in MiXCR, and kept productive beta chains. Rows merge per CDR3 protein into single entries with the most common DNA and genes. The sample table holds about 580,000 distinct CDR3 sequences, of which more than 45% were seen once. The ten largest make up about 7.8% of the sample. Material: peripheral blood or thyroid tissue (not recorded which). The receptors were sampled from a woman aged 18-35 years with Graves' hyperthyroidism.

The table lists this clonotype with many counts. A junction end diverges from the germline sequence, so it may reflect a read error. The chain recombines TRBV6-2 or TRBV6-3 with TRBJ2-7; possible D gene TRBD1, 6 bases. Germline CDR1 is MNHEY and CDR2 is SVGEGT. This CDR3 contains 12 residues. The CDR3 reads CASSYSIRQADF. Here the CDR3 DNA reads TGTGCCAGCAGTTACTCGATTCGACAGGCGGACTTC.

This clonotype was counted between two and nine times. The CDR3 is CATSRDTGPVSYEQYF. The CDR3 DNA reads TGTGCCACCAGCAGAGATACCGGGCCCGTCTCCTACGAGCAGTACTTC. The chain uses TRBV15 and TRBJ2-7, with D unclear. The V gene lost 0 bases and the J gene lost 0 bases, with 12 bases spanning the gap. The CDR3 loop spans 16 amino acids. CDR1 is LNHNV, CDR2 YYDKDF, per germline (reference sequence).

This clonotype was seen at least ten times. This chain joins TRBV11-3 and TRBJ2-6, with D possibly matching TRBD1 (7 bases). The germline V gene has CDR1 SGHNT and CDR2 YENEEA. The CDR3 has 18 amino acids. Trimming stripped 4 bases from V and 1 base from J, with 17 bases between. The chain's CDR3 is CASSSLGGTASGANVLTF. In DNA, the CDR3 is TGTGCCAGCAGCTCCCTAGGAGGGACAGCATCTGGGGCCAACGTCCTGACTTTC.

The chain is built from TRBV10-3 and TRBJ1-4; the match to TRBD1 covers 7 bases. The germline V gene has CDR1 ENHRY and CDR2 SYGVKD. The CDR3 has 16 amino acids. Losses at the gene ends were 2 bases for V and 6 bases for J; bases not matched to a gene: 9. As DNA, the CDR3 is TGTGCCATCAGTGAGGGAATGACAGGGCCTGATGAAAAACTGTTTTTT. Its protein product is CAISEGMTGPDEKLFF.

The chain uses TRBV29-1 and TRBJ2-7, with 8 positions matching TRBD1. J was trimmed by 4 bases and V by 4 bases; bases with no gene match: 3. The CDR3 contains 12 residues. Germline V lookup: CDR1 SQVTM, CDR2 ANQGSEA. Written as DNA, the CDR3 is TGCAGCGTTGGTGACAGGGGTTACGAGCAGTACTTC. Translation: CSVGDRGYEQYF.

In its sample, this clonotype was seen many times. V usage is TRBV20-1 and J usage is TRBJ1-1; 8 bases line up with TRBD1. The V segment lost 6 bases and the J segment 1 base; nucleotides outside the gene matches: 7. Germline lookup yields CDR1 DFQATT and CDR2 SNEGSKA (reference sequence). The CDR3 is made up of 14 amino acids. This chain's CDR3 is CSARTGLRNTEAFF. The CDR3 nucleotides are TGCAGTGCCAGGACAGGGCTCCGGAACACTGAAGCTTTCTTT.

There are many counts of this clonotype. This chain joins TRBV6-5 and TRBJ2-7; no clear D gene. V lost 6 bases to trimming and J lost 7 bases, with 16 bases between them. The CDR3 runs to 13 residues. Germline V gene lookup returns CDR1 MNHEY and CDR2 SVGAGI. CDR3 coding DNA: TGTGCCAGCAGCTTTACCTTCCAGGCAGAGCAGTACTTC. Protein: CASSFTFQAEQYF.

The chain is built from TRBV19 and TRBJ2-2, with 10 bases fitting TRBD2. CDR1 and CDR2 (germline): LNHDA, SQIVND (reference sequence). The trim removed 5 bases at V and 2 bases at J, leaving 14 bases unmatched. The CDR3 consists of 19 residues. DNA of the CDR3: TGTGCCAGTAGTCCTAAGGGACTAGCGCAATATCAAAACACCGGGGAGCTGTTTTTT. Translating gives CASSPKGLAQYQNTGELFF.